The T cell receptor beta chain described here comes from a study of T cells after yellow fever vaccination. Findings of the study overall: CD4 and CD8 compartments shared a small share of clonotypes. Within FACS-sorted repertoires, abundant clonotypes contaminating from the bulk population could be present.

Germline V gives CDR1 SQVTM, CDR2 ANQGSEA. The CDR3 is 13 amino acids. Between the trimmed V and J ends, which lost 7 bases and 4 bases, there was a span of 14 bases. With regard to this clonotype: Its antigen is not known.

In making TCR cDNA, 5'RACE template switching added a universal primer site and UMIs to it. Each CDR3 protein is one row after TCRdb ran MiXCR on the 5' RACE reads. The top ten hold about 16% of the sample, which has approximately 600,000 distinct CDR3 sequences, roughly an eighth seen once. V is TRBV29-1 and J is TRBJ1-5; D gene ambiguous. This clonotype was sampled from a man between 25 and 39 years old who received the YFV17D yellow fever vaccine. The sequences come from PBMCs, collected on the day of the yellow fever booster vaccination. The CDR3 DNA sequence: TGCAGCGCCGGACGGGGAGAAAATCAGCCCCAGCATTTT. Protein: CSAGRGENQPQHF.